The 26 T cell receptor beta chains given below trace back to one sample, sequenced in a study of CD8 T cells in Susac syndrome. RNA amounts of about 0.5 to 1 ug underwent reverse transcription with random hexamers. TCRdb recomputed calls from the immunoSEQ multiplex PCR reads with MiXCR, one row per CDR3 protein. The sample includes about 150,000 distinct CDR3 sequences, about 94% of them seen just once. Sequencing input: CD8+ T cells from PBMCs. All receptors come from a human donor with multiple sclerosis.

This CDR3 reads CASSPPGQQGKNIQYF. The CDR3 DNA reads TGTGCCAGCTCACCACCGGGACAGCAGGGCAAAAACATTCAGTACTTC. The V call is TRBV18, the J call TRBJ2-4; 7 bases match TRBD1. CDR1 and CDR2 (germline): KGHSH, LQKENI. Unmatched junction bases numbered 5, after V lost 0 bases and J lost 3 bases. The CDR3 spans 16 residues.

The chain is built from TRBV20-1 and TRBJ2-5; 7 bases are shared with TRBD2. Germline V lookup: CDR1 DFQATT, CDR2 SNEGSKA (reference sequence). The CDR3 has 14 residues. V trimming: 6 bases; J trimming: 2 bases; junction bases outside the gene matches: 9. The CDR3 protein is CSAPERGPQETQYF. The CDR3 nucleotides read TGCAGTGCCCCAGAGCGGGGCCCACAAGAGACCCAGTACTTC.

This chain uses TRBV6-6 with TRBJ2-7; D is unresolved. The V gene lost 4 bases and the J gene lost 2 bases, with 18 bases spanning the gap. CDR1 is MNHNY, CDR2 SVGAGI, per germline (reference sequence). This CDR3 comprises 16 residues. As DNA, the CDR3 is TGTGCCAGCAGTTCTCCCAGGAGTGGTCCACCCTACGAGCAGTACTTC. It codes for CASSSPRSGPPYEQYF.

There are a few counts of this clonotype. The J gene is TRBJ2-5, the V gene TRBV27; unclear D gene. The V end was cut by 8 bases, the J end by 3 bases, with 7 bases between. This CDR3 region has 11 residues. Germline values: CDR1 MNHEY, CDR2 SMNVEV (reference sequence). In DNA form, the CDR3 reads TGTGCCAGCGGGGTTAAAGAGACCCAGTACTTC. Amino acids: CASGVKETQYF.

The chain uses TRBV4-3 and TRBJ1-1; D is uncertain. From germline, CDR1 is LGHNA and CDR2 YSLEER. The germline V and J ends were trimmed by 0 bases and 2 bases, with 10 bases remaining between them. The CDR3 length is 15 residues. CDR3 residues: CASSQDSGANTEAFF. CDR3 coding DNA: TGCGCCAGCAGCCAAGACTCAGGAGCTAACACTGAAGCTTTCTTT.

The V and J genes are TRBV2 and TRBJ1-1; D gene uncertain. Germline assignment: CDR1 SNHLY and CDR2 FYNNEI. This CDR3 region has 14 residues. Trimming stripped 7 bases from V and 2 bases from J, with 14 bases between. The CDR3 bases are TGTGCCAGCACAGTCGGGGAGTTCAACACTGAAGCTTTCTTT. It is translated as CASTVGEFNTEAFF.

The J gene is TRBJ1-2, the V gene TRBV20-1; D remains ambiguous. Germline V gene data show CDR1 as DFQATT and CDR2 as SNEGSKA (reference sequence). The CDR3 is 15 residues long. V lost 0 bases and J lost 2, with 13 bases in between. CDR3 protein: CSARDRGRANYGYTF. DNA of the CDR3: TGCAGTGCTAGAGATCGAGGGAGGGCAAACTATGGCTACACCTTC.

This clonotype was observed once. The chain recombines TRBV7-9 with TRBJ1-5, with TRBD1 matching 7 bases. This CDR3 is 14 amino acids long. Germline V lookup: CDR1 SEHNR, CDR2 FQNEAQ (reference sequence). V trimming: 5 bases; J trimming: 7 bases; junction bases outside the gene matches: 8. As DNA, the CDR3 is TGTGCCAGCAGCGAAAGGGCAGGGGGACAGCCCCAGCATTTT. Translated: CASSERAGGQPQHF.

The genes are TRBV3-1 and TRBJ2-2; D may correspond to TRBD1 or TRBD2 (6 bases each). The germline CDR1 and CDR2 sequences are LGHDT and YNNKEL (reference sequence). The CDR3 is 17 residues long. V was cut by 5 bases and J by 5 bases, with 21 bases left in between. This chain's CDR3 is CASSVRQVWRGTGELFF. CDR3 in DNA: TGTGCCAGCAGCGTTCGACAGGTTTGGAGGGGAACCGGGGAGCTGTTTTTT.

This clonotype was picked up one time. The chain employs TRBV3-1 and TRBJ2-7, with TRBD1 identical over 8 bases. Germline trimming cut 3 bases from V and 5 bases from J; bases unmatched to any gene: 12. The CDR3 extends over 16 amino acids. CDR1 LGHDT and CDR2 YNNKEL come from the germline V gene (reference sequence). CDR3 loop: CASSQYPPDRANEQYF. The CDR3 DNA reads as TGTGCCAGCAGCCAGTACCCTCCGGACAGGGCCAACGAGCAGTACTTC.

V gene TRBV28 combines with J gene TRBJ2-7, with D unresolved. CDR1 is MDHEN, CDR2 SYDVKM, per germline. CDR3 size: 13 residues. V lost 8 bases and J lost 0, with 11 bases in between. CDR3 loop: CASFPGSSYEQYF. As DNA, the CDR3 is TGTGCCAGCTTCCCGGGCAGCTCCTACGAGCAGTACTTC.

The V and J genes are TRBV11-1 and TRBJ2-1; TRBD2 matches at 11 bases. The germline CDR1 and CDR2 sequences are SGHAT and FQDESV (reference sequence). The CDR3 is 18 residues long. V gave up 3 bases and J gave up 0 bases; unmatched junction bases: 7. CDR3 in DNA: TGTGCCAGCAGCTTTGGGACTAGCGGAAGGAGCTCCTACAATGAGCAGTTCTTC. As protein: CASSFGTSGRSSYNEQFF.

The chain combines TRBV27 with TRBJ2-1; 10 nucleotides match TRBD1. J lost 8 bases, V lost 7 bases, and 11 bases had no gene match. The CDR3 contains 15 residues. Germline V CDR1 and CDR2: MNHEY, SMNVEV (reference sequence). CDR3 DNA: TGTGCCAGCACTTTGGGACAGGGGACCGTCGATGAGCAGTTCTTC. Protein sequence: CASTLGQGTVDEQFF.

The genes are TRBV27 and TRBJ2-7; the match to TRBD1 covers 8 bases. Per germline, CDR1 MNHEY and CDR2 SMNVEV (reference sequence). The CDR3 is 16 amino acids. Trimming removed 4 bases from V and 0 bases from J; junction bases left unmatched: 8. CDR3 region: CASSSRTGRSSYEQYF. In DNA, the CDR3 is TGTGCCAGCAGTTCACGGACAGGGAGGAGCTCCTACGAGCAGTACTTC.

V and J are TRBV27 and TRBJ2-7, with D hard to call. CDR3 length: 12 residues. CDR1 is MNHEY and CDR2 is SMNVEV in the germline V gene (reference sequence). V lost 6 bases to trimming and J lost 7 bases, with 13 bases between them. CDR3: CASRRLGREQYF. CDR3 nucleotides: TGTGCCAGCAGACGGTTGGGAAGGGAGCAGTACTTC.

The chain carries TRBV3-1 and TRBJ2-1; 13 bases fit TRBD2. Germline CDR1 and CDR2: LGHDT and YNNKEL (reference sequence). Unmatched junction bases numbered 3, after V lost 4 bases and J lost 0 bases. The CDR3 spans 17 residues. Here the CDR3 DNA reads TGTGCCAGCAGCCCCGGGACTAGCGGGGCCTCCTACAATGAGCAGTTCTTC. It is translated as CASSPGTSGASYNEQFF.

The CDR3 region is CAWSATDRKKTNYNSPLHF. CDR3 in DNA: TGTGCCTGGAGCGCGACTGACAGAAAAAAGACCAACTATAATTCACCCCTCCACTTT. V usage is TRBV30 and J usage is TRBJ1-6; D is perhaps TRBD1 (5 bases). Trimming cost V 3 bases and J 3 bases, with 24 bases left between them. The CDR3 extends over 19 amino acids. Per the germline V gene, CDR1 is GTSNPN and CDR2 is SVGIG (reference sequence).

The chain joins TRBV21-1 to TRBJ1-1; the table's D call, TRBD1, has no DNA check behind it. TRBV21-1 is termed a pseudogene. This CDR3 has 12 residues. The CDR3 spells CASGALNTEAFF. The CDR3 DNA is TGTGCCAGCGGGGCTCTGAACACTGAAGCTTTCTTT.

The chain combines TRBV4-3 with TRBJ1-2; tentatively, D is TRBD1 (6 bases). Germline V lookup: CDR1 LGHNA, CDR2 YSLEER. Trimming removed 0 bases at V and 3 bases at J, with 8 bases between. The CDR3 has 14 amino acids. CDR3 sequence: CASSQDEGDYGYTF. CDR3 DNA sequence: TGCGCCAGCAGCCAAGATGAGGGGGACTATGGCTACACCTTC.

This sequence joins TRBV9 and TRBJ2-5, with D uncertain. The CDR3 runs to 14 residues. Germline V gives CDR1 SGDLS, CDR2 YYNGEE. V was trimmed by 0 bases and J by 4 bases, leaving 10 bases between them. CDR3 protein: CASSVANYGETQYF. The CDR3 bases are TGTGCCAGCAGCGTAGCTAACTACGGAGAGACCCAGTACTTC.

This clonotype was observed a handful of times. This chain uses TRBV28 with TRBJ2-7; a weak D match, TRBD2 (5 bases). Trimming removed 2 bases at V and 2 bases at J, with 7 bases between. The germline gives CDR1 MDHEN, CDR2 SYDVKM. The CDR3 covers 13 residues. The CDR3 DNA follows: TGTGCCAGCAGTTTAGGGGAGACCTACGAGCAGTACTTC. Amino acid sequence: CASSLGETYEQYF.

The chain is built from TRBV12-3 or TRBV12-4 and TRBJ2-1; 7 bases are a match to TRBD2. Trimming cost V 2 bases and J 3 bases; bases outside gene matches: 4. The length of the CDR3 is 15 residues. The CDR3 coding sequence is TGTGCCAGCAGTTTACGCGGGGGTCTCTACAATGAGCAGTTCTTC. Protein product: CASSLRGGLYNEQFF.

The chain employs TRBV4-1 and TRBJ2-7, with 11 bases fitting TRBD1. Germline CDR1 reads MGHRA; CDR2 reads YSYEKL. J lost 3 bases, V lost 0 bases, and 1 base had no gene match. The CDR3 length is 15 residues. Written as DNA, the CDR3 is TGCGCCAGCAGCCAAGAAGGGACAGGGGGCTACGAGCAGTACTTC. This translates into CASSQEGTGGYEQYF.

The chain's CDR3 is CASSEFRTGNTEAFF. The CDR3 DNA is TGTGCCAGCAGTGAATTCCGGACGGGGAACACTGAAGCTTTCTTT. This chain links TRBV25-1 with TRBJ1-1; D is uncertain. Germline CDR1 reads MGHDK; CDR2 reads SYGVNS. Trimming shortened V by 1 base and J by 1 base, and 10 bases separated the two germline ends. The CDR3 consists of 15 residues. Complete variable domain (other parts from reference TRBV25-1 and TRBJ1-1): EADIYQTPRYLVIGTGKKITLECSQTMGHDKMYWYQQDPGMELHLIHYSYGVNSTEKGDLSSESTVSRIRTEHFPLTLESARPSHTSQYLCASSEFRTGNTEAFFGQGTRLTVV.

The CDR3 DNA sequence: TGTGCCAGCAGTTCCCCCCAGGGCGGGGGGATAATTAGCACAGATACGCAGTATTTT. Translating gives CASSSPQGGGIISTDTQYF. The genes are TRBV6-5 and TRBJ2-3; 8 bases fit TRBD2. V dropped 4 bases and J dropped 0; count of bases not matched to a gene: 15. The CDR3 is 19 residues long. The germline V gene has CDR1 MNHEY and CDR2 SVGAGI.

In the case of this clonotype: Germline and junction disagree at one end, which may indicate a read error. This sequence joins TRBV12-3 or TRBV12-4 and TRBJ1-5, with unresolved D. CDR3 size: 12 residues. The CDR3 loop is CASSFSDQPQHF. Here the CDR3 DNA reads TGTGCCAGCAGTTTTAGCGATCAGCCCCAGCATTTT.